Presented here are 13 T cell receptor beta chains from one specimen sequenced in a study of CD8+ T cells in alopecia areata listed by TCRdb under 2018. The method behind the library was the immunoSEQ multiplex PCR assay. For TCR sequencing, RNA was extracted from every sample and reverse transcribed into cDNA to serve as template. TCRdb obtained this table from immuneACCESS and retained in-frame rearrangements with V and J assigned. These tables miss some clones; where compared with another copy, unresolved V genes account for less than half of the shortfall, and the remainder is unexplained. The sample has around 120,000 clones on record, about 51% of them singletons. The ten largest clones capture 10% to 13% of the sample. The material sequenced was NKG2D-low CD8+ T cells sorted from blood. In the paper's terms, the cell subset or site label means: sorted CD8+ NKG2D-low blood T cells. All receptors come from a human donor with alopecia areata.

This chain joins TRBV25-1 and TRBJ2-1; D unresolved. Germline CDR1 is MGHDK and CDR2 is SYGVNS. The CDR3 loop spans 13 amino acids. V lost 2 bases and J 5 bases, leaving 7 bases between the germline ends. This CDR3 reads CASSELSDNEQFF. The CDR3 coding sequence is TGTGCCAGCAGTGAACTATCCGACAATGAGCAGTTCTTC.

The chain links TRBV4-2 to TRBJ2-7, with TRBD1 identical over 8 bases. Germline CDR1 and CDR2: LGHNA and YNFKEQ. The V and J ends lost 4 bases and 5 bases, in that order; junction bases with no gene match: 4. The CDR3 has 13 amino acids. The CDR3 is CASSLGQGHEQYF. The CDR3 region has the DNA TGTGCCAGCAGCCTAGGACAGGGCCACGAGCAGTACTTC.

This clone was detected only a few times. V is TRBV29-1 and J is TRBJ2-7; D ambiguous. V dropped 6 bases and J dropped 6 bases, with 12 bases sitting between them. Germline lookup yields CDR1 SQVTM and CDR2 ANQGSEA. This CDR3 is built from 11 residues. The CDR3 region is CSVYGTGEQYF. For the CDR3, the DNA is TGCAGCGTCTACGGAACGGGCGAGCAGTACTTC.

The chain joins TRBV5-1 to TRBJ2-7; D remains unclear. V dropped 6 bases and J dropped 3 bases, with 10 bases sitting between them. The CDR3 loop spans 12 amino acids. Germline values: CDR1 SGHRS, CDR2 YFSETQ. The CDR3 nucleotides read TGCGCCAGCACCGGCGCAGACTACGAGCAGTACTTC. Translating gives CASTGADYEQYF.

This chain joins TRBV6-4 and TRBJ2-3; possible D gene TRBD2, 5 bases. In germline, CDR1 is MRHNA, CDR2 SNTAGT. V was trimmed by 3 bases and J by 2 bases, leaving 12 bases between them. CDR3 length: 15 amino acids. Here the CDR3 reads CASSDEGGATDTQYF. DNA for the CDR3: TGTGCCAGCAGTGATGAGGGCGGAGCCACAGATACGCAGTATTTT.

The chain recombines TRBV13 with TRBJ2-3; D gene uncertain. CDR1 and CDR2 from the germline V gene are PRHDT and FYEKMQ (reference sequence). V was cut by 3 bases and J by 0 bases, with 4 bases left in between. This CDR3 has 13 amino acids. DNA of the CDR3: TGTGCCAGCAGCTTCGAAAGCACAGATACGCAGTATTTT. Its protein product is CASSFESTDTQYF.

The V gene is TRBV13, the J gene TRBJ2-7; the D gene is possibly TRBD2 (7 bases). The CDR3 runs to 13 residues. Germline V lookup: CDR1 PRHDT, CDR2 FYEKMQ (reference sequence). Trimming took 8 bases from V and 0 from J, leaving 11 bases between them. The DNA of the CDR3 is TGTGCCAGCGGCGGGGGCAACTCCTACGAGCAGTACTTC. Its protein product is CASGGGNSYEQYF.

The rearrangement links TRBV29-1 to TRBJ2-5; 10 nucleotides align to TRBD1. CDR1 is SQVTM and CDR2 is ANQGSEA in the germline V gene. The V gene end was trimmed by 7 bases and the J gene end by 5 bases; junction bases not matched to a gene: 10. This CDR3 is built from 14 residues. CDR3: CSEGTGVSLETQYF. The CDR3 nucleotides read TGCAGCGAGGGGACAGGGGTTTCCTTGGAGACCCAGTACTTC.

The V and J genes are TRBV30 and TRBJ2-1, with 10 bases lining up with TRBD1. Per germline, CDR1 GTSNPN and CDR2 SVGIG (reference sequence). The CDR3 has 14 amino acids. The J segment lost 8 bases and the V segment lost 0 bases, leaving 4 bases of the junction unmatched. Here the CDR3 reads CAWSVGTGVDEQFF. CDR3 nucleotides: TGTGCCTGGAGTGTAGGGACAGGGGTCGATGAGCAGTTCTTC.

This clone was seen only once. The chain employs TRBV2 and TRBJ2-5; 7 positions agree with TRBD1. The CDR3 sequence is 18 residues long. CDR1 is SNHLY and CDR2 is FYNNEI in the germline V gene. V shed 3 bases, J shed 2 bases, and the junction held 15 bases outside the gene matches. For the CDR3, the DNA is TGTGCCAGCAGTGAGGGACAGAGAGCCAACCTTTGGCAAGAGACCCAGTACTTC. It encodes CASSEGQRANLWQETQYF.

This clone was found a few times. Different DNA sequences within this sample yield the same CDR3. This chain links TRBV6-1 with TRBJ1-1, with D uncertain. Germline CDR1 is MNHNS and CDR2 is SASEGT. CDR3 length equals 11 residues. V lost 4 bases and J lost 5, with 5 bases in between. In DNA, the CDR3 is TGTGCCAGCAGTGTGGGAACTGAAGCTTTCTTT. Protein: CASSVGTEAFF.

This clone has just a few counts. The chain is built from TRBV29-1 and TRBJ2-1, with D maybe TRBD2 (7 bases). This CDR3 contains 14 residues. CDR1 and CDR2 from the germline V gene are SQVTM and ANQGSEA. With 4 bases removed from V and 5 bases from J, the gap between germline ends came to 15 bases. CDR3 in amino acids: CSVAGGASDNEQFF. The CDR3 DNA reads TGCAGCGTTGCTGGGGGGGCTTCGGACAATGAGCAGTTCTTC.

The CDR3 spells CASSSQGTYEQYF. CDR3 sequence (DNA): TGTGCCAGCAGTTCTCAGGGTACCTACGAGCAGTACTTC. The chain uses TRBV7-6 and TRBJ2-7, with D perhaps TRBD1 (5 bases). Trimming took off 6 bases at V and 2 bases at J, with 11 bases between the two ends. Per germline, CDR1 SGHVS and CDR2 FNYEAQ. The CDR3 sequence is 13 residues long.